This section outlines one T cell receptor beta chain sequence together with its context. The antigen remains undetermined. One entry per CDR3 protein results from TCRdb running MiXCR on the 5' RACE reads. The sample has hundreds of thousands of distinct CDR3 sequences, 21% seen once. These data come from a study of identical twins. General observations from the study: While abundant cord blood beta clonotypes carried fewer insertions, memory repertoires showed no such pattern.

J gave up 3 bases and V 6 bases, and 4 bases lay outside the gene matches. This CDR3 contains 13 residues. Germline V gene sequence: CDR1 DFQATT, CDR2 SNEGSKA (reference sequence). These data were also reused for a study on T cells expressing NK-cell markers. In that study: Beta-chain profiling covered CD3+CD56+NKG2C+, CD3+CD56+NKG2C- and CD3+CD56-NKG2C+ sorted subsets. In a group of 5 or 6 donors, dominant NKG2C+ clonotypes represented about 1.0-7.5% of CD8+ T cells.

The TCR was taken from a woman younger than 35 in good health. Sequencing was performed on PBMCs. This chain links TRBV20-1 with TRBJ1-5; 8 nucleotides agree with TRBD1. CDR3 coding DNA: TGCAGTGCCCTCAGGGGGCCCAATCAGCCCCAGCATTTT. Translated, it gives CSALRGPNQPQHF.